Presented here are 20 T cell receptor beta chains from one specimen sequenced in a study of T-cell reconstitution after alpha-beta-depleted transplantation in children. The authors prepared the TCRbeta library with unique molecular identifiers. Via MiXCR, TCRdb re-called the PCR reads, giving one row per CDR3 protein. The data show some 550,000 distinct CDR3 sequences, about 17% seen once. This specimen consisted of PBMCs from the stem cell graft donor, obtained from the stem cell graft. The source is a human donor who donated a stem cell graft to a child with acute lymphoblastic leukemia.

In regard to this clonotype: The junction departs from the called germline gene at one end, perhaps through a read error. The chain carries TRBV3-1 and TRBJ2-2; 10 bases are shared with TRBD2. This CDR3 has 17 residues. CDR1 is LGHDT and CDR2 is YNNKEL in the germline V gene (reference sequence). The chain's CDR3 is CASTQGRLAGAFGELFF. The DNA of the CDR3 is TGTGCCAGCACCCAAGGGAGGCTAGCGGGAGCTTTCGGGGAGCTGTTTTTT.

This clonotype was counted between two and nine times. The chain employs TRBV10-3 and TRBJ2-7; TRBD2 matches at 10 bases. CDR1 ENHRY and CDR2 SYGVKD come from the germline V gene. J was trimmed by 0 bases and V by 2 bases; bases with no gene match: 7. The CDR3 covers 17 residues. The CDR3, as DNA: TGTGCCATCAGTGAGCCTGGACTAGCGGAAACCTCCTACGAGCAGTACTTC. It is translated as CAISEPGLAETSYEQYF.

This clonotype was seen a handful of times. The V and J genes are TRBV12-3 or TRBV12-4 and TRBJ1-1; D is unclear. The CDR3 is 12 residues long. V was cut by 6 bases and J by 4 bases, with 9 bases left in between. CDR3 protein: CASRPDSTEAFF. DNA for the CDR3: TGTGCCAGCAGACCCGATTCCACTGAAGCTTTCTTT.

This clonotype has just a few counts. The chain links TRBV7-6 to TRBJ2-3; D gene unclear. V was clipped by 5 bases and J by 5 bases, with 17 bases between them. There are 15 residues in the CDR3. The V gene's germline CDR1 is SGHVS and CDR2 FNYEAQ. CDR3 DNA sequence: TGTGCCAGCAGCCCCCGCCTTAATACGGGAGATACGCAGTATTTT. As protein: CASSPRLNTGDTQYF.

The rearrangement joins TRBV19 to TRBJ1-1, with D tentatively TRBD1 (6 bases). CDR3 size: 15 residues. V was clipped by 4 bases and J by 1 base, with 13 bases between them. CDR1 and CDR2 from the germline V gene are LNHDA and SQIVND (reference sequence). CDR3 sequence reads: CASSTYRVGNTEAFF. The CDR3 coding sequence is TGTGCCAGTAGTACCTACAGGGTCGGGAACACTGAAGCTTTCTTT. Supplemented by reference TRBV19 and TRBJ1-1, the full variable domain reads DGGITQSPKYLFRKEGQNVTLSCEQNLNHDAMYWYRQDPGQGLRLIYYSQIVNDFQKGDIAEGYSVSREKKESFPLTVTSAQKNPTAFYLCASSTYRVGNTEAFFGQGTRLTVV.

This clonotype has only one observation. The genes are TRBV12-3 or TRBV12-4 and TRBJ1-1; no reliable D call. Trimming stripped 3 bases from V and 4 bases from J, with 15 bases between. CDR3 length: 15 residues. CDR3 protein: CASSLYLGWGTEAFF. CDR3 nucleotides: TGTGCCAGCAGTTTGTACTTAGGATGGGGCACTGAAGCTTTCTTT.

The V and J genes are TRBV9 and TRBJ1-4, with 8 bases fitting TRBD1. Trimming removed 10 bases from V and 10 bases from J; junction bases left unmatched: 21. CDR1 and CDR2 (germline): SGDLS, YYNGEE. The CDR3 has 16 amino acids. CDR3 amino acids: CAENSIPRGHNRKLFF. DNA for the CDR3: TGTGCCGAGAACTCCATCCCCAGGGGGCATAATCGAAAACTGTTTTTT.

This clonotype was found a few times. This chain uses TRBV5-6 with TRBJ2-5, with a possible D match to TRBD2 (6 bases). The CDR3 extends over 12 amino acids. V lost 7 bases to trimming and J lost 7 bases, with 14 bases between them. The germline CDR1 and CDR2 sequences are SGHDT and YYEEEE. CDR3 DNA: TGTGCCAGCCTTCTAGACGGGGGGACCCAGTACTTC. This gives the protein CASLLDGGTQYF.

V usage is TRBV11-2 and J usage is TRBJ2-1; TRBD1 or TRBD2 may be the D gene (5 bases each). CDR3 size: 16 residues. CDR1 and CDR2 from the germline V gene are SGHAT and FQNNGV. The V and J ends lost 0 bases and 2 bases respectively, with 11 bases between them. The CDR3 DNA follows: TGTGCCAGCAGCTTAGATGGGGGTAGTCCCTACAATGAGCAGTTCTTC. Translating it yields CASSLDGGSPYNEQFF.

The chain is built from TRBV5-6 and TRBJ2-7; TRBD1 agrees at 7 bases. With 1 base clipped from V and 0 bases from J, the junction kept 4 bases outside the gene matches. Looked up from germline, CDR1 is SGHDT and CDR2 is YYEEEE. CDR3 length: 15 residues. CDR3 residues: CASSLMTGFSYEQYF. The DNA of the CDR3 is TGTGCCAGCAGCTTGATGACAGGGTTCTCCTACGAGCAGTACTTC. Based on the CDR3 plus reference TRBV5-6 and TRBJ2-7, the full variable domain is DAGVTQSPTHLIKTRGQQVTLRCSPKSGHDTVSWYQQALGQGPQFIFQYYEEEERQRGNFPDRFSGHQFPNYSSELNVNALLLGDSALYLCASSLMTGFSYEQYFGPGTRLTVT.

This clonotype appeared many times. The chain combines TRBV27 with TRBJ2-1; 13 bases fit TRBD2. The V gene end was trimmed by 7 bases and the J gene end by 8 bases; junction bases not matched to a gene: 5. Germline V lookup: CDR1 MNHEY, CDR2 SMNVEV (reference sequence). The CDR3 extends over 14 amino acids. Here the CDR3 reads CASKLAGGPYEQFF. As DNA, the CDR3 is TGTGCCAGCAAACTAGCGGGAGGGCCCTATGAGCAGTTCTTC.

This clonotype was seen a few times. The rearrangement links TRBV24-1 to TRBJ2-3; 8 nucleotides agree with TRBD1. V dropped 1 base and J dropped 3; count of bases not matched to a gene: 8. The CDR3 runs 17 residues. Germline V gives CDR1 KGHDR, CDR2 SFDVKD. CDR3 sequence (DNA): TGTGCCACCAGTGATTTACTCGACAGGGGAGGAACAGATACGCAGTATTTT. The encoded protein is CATSDLLDRGGTDTQYF.

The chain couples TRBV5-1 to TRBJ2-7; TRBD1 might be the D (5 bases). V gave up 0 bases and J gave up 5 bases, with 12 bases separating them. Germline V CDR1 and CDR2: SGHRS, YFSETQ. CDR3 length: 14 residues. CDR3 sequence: CASSLGRARHEQYF. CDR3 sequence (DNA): TGCGCCAGCAGCTTGGGCAGGGCTCGTCACGAGCAGTACTTC.

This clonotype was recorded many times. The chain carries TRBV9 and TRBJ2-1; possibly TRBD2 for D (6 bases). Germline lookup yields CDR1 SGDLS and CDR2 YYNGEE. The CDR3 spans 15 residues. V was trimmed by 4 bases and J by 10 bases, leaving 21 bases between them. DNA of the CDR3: TGTGCCAGCAGCACAGTAGCGGAAGCCCTGGAGGAGCAGTTCTTC. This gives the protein CASSTVAEALEEQFF.

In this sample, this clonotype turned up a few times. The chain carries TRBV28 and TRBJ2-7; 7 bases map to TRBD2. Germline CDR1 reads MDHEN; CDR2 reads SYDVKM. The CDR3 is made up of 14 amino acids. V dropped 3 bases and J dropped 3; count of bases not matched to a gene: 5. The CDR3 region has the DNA TGTGCCAGCAGTTTGAAGGGACTATTCTACGAGCAGTACTTC. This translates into CASSLKGLFYEQYF. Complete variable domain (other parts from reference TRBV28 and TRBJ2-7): DVKVTQSSRYLVKRTGEKVFLECVQDMDHENMFWYRQDPGLGLRLIYFSYDVKMKEKGDIPEGYSVSREKKERFSLILESASTNQTSMYLCASSLKGLFYEQYFGPGTRLTVT.

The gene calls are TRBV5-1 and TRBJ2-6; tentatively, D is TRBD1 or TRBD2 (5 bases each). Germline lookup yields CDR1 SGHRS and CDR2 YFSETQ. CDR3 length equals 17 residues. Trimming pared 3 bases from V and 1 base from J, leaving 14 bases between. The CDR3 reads CASSSWDRLSGANVLTF. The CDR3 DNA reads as TGCGCCAGCAGCTCCTGGGACCGGCTATCTGGGGCCAACGTCCTGACTTTC.

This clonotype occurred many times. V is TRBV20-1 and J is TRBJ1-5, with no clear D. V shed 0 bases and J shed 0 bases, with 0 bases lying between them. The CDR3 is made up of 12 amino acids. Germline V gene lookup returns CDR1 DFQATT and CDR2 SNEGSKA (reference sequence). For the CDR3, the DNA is TGCAGTGCTAGAGATAGCAATCAGCCCCAGCATTTT. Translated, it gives CSARDSNQPQHF.

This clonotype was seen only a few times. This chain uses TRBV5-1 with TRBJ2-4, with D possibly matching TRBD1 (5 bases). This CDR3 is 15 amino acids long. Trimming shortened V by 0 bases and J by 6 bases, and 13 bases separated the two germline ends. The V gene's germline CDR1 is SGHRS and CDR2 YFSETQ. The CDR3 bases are TGCGCCAGCAGCTTGGCCGAGGAAGGGGTAAACATTCAGTACTTC. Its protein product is CASSLAEEGVNIQYF.

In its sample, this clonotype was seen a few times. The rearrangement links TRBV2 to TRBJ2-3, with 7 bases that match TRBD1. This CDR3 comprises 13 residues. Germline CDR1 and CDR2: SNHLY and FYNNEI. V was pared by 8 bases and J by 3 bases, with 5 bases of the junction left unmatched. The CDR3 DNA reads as TGTGCCAGCGGGGGACAGCCTACAGATACGCAGTATTTT. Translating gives CASGGQPTDTQYF. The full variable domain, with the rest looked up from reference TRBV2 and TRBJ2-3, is EPEVTQTPSHQVTQMGQEVILRCVPISNHLYFYWYRQILGQKVEFLVSFYNNEISEKSEIFDDQFSVERPDGSNFTLKIRSTKLEDSAMYFCASGGQPTDTQYFGPGTRLTVL.

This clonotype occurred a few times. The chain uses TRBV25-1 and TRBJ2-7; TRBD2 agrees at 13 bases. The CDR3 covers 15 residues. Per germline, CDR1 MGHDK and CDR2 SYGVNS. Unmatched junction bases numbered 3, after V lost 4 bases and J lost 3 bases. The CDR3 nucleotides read TGTGCCAGCAGTGCCCGACTAGCGGGAGGCTACGAGCAGTACTTC. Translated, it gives CASSARLAGGYEQYF.